This is a list of T cell receptor beta chains from one sample in a study of post-analysis software for immune sequencing data. MiXCR, applied by TCRdb to the PCR reads, yields one record per CDR3 protein. This table has 600,000 to 750,000 distinct CDR3 sequences, roughly three fifths appearing once. Sequencing input: blood. Source of these receptors: a girl aged 2-10 years with multiple sclerosis. The CDR3 runs from the conserved cysteine through the conserved F or W. The D gene is left open where the match is weak.

V gene	D gene	CDR3 protein
TRBV28	.	CASSSEEPVGADTQYF
TRBV6-6	.	CASRLGTAFYNEQFF
TRBV20-1	.	CSARDPKTKSYEQYF
TRBV20-1	.	CSARDRADTEAFF
TRBV7-3	.	CASSSGLNTEAFF
TRBV29-1	.	CSIQGGADTQYF
TRBV11-2	.	CASRPRDTLMNTEAFF
TRBV7-9	.	CASSPVVYGYTF
TRBV6-2/TRBV6-3	.	CASSQRLDGPETQYF
TRBV20-1	TRBD1	CSASLGQGGGGYTF